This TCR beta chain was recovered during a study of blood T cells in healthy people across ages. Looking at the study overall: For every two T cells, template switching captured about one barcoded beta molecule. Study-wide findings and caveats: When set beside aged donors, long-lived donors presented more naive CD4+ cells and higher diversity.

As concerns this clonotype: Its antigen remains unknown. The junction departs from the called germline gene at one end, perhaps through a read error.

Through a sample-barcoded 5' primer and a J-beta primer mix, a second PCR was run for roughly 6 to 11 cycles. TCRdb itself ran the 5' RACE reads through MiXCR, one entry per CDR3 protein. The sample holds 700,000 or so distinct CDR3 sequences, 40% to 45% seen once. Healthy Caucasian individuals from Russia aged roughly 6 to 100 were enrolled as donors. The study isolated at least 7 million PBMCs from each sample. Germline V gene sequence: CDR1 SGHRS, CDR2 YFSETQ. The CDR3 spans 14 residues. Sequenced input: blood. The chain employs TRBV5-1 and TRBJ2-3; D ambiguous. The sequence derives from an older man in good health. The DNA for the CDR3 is TGTGCCAGCAGCTTGCAAACTAGCACAGATACGCAGTATTTT. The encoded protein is CASSLQTSTDTQYF.